This T cell receptor beta chain was sequenced for a study of blood T cells in healthy people across ages. Germline V gene data show CDR1 as SGHKS and CDR2 as YYEKEE (reference sequence). This CDR3 region has 20 residues. With 2 bases clipped from V and 1 base from J, the junction kept 17 bases outside the gene matches. It was with a sample-barcoded 5' primer and a J-beta primer mix that a second PCR of roughly 6 to 12 cycles was run. Using its own MiXCR run on the 5' RACE reads, TCRdb lists one record per CDR3 protein. The sample lists approximately 900,000 distinct CDR3 sequences; about 48% were seen once.

The receptor was isolated from a man aged 30 to 39 in good health. The J gene is TRBJ2-1, the V gene TRBV5-5; 8 bases are a match to TRBD2. The sequenced material came from blood. In DNA, the CDR3 is TGTGCCAGCAGCTTCGGACAGATAGCGGGAATAGTAGCATCCTACAATGAGCAGTTCTTC. Its protein product is CASSFGQIAGIVASYNEQFF.